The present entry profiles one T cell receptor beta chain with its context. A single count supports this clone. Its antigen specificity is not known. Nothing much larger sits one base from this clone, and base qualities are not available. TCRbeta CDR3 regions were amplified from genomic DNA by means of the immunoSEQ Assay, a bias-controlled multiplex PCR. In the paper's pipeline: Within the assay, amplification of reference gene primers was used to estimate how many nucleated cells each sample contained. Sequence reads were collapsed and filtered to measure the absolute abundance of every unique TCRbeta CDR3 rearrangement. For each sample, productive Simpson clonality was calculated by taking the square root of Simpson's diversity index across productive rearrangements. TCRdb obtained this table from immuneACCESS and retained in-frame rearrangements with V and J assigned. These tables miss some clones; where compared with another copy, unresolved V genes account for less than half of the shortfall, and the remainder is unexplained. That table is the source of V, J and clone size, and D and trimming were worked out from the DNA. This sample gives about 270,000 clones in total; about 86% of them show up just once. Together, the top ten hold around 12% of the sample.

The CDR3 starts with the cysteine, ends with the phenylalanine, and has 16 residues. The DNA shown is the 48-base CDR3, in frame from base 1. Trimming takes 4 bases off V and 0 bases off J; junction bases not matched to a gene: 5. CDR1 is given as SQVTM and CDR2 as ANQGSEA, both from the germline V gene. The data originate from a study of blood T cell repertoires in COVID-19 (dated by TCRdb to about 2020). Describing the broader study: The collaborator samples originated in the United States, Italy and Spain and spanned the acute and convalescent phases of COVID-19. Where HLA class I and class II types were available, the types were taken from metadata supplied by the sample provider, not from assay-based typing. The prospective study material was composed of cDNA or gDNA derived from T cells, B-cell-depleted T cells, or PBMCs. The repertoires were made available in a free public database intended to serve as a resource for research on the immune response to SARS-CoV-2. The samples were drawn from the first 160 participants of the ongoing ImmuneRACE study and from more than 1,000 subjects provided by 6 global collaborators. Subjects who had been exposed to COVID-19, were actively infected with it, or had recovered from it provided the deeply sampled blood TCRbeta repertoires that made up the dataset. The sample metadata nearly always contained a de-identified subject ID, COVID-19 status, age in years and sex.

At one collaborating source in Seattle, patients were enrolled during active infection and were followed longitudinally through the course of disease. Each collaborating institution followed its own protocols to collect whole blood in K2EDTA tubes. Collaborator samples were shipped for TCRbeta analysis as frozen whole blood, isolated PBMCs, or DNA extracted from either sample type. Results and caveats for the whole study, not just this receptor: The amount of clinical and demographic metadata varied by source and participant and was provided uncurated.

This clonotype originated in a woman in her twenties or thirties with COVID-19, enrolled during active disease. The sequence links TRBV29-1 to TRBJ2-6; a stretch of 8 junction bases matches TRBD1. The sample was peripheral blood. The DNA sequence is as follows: TGCAGCGTTGGGACAGGGTTGGCCTCTGGGGCCAACGTCCTGACTTTC. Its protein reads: CSVGTGLASGANVLTF.